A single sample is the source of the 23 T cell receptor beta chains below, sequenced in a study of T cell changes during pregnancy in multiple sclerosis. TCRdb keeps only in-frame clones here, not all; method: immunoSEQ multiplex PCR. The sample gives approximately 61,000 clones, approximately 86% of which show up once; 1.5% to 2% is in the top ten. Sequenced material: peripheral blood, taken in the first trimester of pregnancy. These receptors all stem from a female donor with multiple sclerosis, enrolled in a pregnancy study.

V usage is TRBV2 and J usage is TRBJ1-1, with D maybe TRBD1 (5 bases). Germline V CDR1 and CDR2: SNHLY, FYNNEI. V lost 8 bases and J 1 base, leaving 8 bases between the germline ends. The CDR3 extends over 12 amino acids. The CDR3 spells CASGHGNTEAFF. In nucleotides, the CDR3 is TGTGCCAGCGGACACGGGAACACTGAAGCTTTCTTT.

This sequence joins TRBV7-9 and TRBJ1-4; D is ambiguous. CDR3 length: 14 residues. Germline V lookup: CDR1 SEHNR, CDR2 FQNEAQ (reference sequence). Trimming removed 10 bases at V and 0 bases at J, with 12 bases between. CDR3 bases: TGTGCCATCATCGAAGCCACAACTAATGAAAAACTGTTTTTT. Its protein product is CAIIEATTNEKLFF. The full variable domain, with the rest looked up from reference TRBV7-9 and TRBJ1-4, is DTGVSQNPRHKITKRGQNVTFRCDPISEHNRLYWYRQTLGQGPEFLTYFQNEAQLEKSRLLSDRFSAERPKGSFSTLEIQRTEQGDSAMYLCAIIEATTNEKLFFGSGTQLSVL.

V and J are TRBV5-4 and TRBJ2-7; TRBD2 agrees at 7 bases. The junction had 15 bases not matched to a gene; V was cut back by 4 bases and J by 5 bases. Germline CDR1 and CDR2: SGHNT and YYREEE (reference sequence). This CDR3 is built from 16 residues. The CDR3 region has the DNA TGTGCCAGCAGCCCCCCTAGTCGGCGGGAGCGGGACGAGCAGTACTTC. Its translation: CASSPPSRRERDEQYF.

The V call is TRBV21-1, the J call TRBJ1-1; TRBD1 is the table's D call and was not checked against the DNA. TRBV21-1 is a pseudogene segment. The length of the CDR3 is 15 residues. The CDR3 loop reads CASSIGQGLDTEAFF. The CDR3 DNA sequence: TGTGCCAGCAGCATTGGACAGGGCCTAGACACTGAAGCTTTCTTT.

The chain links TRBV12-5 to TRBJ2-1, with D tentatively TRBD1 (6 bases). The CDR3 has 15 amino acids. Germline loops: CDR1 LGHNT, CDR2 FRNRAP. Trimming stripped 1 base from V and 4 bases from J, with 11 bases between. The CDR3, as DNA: TGTGCTAGTGGTTTGGAAGGGGGAATATACAATGAGCAGTTCTTC. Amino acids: CASGLEGGIYNEQFF.

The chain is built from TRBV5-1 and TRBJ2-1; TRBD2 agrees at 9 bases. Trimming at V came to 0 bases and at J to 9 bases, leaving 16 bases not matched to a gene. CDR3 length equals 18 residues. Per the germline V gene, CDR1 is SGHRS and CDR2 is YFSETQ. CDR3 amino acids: CASSLEASGTPSFGEQFF. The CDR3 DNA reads TGCGCCAGCAGCTTGGAGGCTAGCGGGACTCCCTCTTTTGGTGAGCAGTTCTTC.

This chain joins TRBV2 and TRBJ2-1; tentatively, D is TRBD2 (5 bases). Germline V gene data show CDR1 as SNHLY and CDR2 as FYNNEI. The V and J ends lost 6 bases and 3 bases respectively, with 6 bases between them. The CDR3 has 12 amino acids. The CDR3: CASRADYNEQFF. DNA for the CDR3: TGTGCCAGCAGAGCGGACTACAATGAGCAGTTCTTC.

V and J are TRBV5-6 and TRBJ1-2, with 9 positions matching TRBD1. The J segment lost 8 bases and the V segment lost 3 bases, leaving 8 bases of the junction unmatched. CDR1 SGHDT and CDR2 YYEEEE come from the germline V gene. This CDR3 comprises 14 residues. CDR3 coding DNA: TGTGCCAGCAGCTCCGGGACAGGGATTGACGGCTACACCTTC. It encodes CASSSGTGIDGYTF.

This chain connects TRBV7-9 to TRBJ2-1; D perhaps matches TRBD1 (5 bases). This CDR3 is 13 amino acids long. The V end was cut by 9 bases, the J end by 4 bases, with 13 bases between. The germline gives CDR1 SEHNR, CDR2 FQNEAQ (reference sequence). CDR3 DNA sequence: TGTGCCAGTACAGGCAGGTTATACAATGAGCAGTTCTTC. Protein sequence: CASTGRLYNEQFF. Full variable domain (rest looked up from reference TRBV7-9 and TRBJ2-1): DTGVSQNPRHKITKRGQNVTFRCDPISEHNRLYWYRQTLGQGPEFLTYFQNEAQLEKSRLLSDRFSAERPKGSFSTLEIQRTEQGDSAMYLCASTGRLYNEQFFGPGTRLTVL.

CDR3 loop: CAISFQQVPTEAFF. CDR3 nucleotide sequence: TGTGCCATCAGTTTCCAACAGGTTCCCACTGAAGCTTTCTTT. The chain is built from TRBV10-3 and TRBJ1-1; tentative D call: TRBD1 (5 bases). The V end lost 5 bases, the J end lost 4 bases, and 14 bases lay between the germline ends. CDR3 length: 14 residues. Germline assignment: CDR1 ENHRY and CDR2 SYGVKD.

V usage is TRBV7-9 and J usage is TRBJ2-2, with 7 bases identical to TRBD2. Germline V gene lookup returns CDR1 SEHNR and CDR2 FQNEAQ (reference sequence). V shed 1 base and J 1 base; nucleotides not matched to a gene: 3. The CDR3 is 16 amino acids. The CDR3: CASSLGLAENTGELFF. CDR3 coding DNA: TGTGCCAGCAGCTTAGGTCTAGCGGAGAACACCGGGGAGCTGTTTTTT.

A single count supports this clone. The CDR3 DNA is TGTGCCATCAGTGACGTTGCGAACGAGCAGTACTTC. Protein sequence: CAISDVANEQYF. The J gene is TRBJ2-7, the V gene TRBV10-3; no clear D. This CDR3 has 12 amino acids. V was trimmed by 3 bases and J by 5 bases, leaving 8 bases between them. The germline CDR1 and CDR2 sequences are ENHRY and SYGVKD.

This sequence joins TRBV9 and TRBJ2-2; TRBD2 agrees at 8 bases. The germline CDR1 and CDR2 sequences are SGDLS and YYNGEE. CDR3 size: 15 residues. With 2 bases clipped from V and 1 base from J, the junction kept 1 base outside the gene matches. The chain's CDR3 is CASSVAGGNTGELFF. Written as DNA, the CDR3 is TGTGCCAGCAGCGTCGCGGGGGGGAACACCGGGGAGCTGTTTTTT.

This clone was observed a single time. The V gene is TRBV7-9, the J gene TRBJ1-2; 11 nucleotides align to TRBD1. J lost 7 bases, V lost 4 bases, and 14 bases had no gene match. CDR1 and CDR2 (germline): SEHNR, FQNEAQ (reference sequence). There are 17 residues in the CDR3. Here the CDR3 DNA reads TGTGCCAGCAGCTCCTTCCGGACAGGGGGCCCTCTTGGTGGCTACACCTTC. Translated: CASSSFRTGGPLGGYTF.

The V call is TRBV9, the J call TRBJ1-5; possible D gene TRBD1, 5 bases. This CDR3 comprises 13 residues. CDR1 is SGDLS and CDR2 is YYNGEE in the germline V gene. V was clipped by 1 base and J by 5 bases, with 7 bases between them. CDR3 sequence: CASSVRGDQPQHF. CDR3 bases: TGTGCCAGCAGCGTACGGGGGGATCAGCCCCAGCATTTT.

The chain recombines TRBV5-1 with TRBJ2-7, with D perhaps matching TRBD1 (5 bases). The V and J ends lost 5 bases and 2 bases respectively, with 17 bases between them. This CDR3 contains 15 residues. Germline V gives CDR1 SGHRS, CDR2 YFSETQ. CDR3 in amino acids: CASSPDQGRTYEQYF. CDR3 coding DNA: TGCGCCAGCAGTCCCGACCAGGGCAGGACCTACGAGCAGTACTTC.

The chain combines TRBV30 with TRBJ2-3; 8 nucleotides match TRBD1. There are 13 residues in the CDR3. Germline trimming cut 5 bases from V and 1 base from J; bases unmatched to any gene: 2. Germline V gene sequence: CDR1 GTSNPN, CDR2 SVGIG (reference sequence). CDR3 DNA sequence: TGTGCCTGGGCACAGGGGGGCACAGATACGCAGTATTTT. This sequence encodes CAWAQGGTDTQYF.

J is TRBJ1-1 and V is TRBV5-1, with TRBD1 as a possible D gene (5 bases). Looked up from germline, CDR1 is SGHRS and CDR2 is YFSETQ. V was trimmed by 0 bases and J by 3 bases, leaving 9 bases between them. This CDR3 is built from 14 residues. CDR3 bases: TGCGCCAGCAGCTTGGGGGGGGGAGACACTGAAGCTTTCTTT. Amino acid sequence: CASSLGGGDTEAFF.

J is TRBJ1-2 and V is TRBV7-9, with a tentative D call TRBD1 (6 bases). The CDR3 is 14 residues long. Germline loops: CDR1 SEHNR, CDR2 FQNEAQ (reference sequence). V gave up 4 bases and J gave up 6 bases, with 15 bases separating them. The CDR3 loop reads CASSSRAGADGYTF. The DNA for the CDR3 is TGTGCCAGCAGCTCCCGGGCAGGGGCGGATGGCTACACCTTC.

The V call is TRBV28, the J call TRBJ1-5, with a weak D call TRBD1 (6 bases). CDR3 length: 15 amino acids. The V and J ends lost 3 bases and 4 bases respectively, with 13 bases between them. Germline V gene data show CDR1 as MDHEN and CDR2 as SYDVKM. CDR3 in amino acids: CASSFDRSRNQPQHF. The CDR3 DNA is TGTGCCAGCAGTTTTGACAGGTCGCGTAATCAGCCCCAGCATTTT.

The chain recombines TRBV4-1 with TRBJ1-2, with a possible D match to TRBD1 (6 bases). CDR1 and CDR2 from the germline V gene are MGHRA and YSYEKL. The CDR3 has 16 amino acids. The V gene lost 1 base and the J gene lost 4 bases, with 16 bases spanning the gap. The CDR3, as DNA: TGCGCCAGCAGCCAAGTTAGGGGGGAGGGAACCTATGGCTACACCTTC. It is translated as CASSQVRGEGTYGYTF.

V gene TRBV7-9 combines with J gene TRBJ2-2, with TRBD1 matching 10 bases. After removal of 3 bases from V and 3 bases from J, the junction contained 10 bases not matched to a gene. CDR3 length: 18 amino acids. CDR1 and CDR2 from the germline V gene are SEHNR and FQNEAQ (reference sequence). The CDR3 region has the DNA TGTGCCAGCAGCTTCGCGGCTTGGGGACAGGGGTACACCGGGGAGCTGTTTTTT. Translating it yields CASSFAAWGQGYTGELFF. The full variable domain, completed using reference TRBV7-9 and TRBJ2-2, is DTGVSQNPRHKITKRGQNVTFRCDPISEHNRLYWYRQTLGQGPEFLTYFQNEAQLEKSRLLSDRFSAERPKGSFSTLEIQRTEQGDSAMYLCASSFAAWGQGYTGELFFGEGSRLTVL.

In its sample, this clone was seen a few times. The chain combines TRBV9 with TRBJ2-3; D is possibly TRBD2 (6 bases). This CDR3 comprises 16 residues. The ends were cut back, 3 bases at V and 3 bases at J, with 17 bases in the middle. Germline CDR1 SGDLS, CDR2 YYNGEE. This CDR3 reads CASSARDFRVTDTQYF. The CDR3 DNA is TGTGCCAGCAGCGCCCGGGACTTCCGAGTGACAGATACGCAGTATTTT.